Included here is one T cell receptor (beta chain) sequence, with context. This entry comes from a study of monozygotic twins with inflammatory bowel disease. TCRdb re-called the 5' RACE reads; one entry per CDR3 protein, DNA not given. Its listing shows approximately 160,000 distinct CDR3 sequences. The CDR3 is 15 amino acids. Germline CDR1 reads SGHDN; CDR2 reads FVKESK. The sample consisted of blood. The clonotype was recovered from a human donor with ulcerative colitis or Crohn's disease, or a healthy co-twin of an affected twin (not recorded which). This sequence joins TRBV14 and TRBJ2-1. CDR3 amino acids: CASSQHFGRGNEQFF. The full variable domain, completed using reference TRBV14 and TRBJ2-1, is EAGVTQFPSHSVIEKGQTVTLRCDPISGHDNLYWYRRVMGKEIKFLLHFVKESKQDESGMPNNRFLAERTGGTYSTLKVQPAELEDSGVYFCASSQHFGRGNEQFFGPGTRLTVL.